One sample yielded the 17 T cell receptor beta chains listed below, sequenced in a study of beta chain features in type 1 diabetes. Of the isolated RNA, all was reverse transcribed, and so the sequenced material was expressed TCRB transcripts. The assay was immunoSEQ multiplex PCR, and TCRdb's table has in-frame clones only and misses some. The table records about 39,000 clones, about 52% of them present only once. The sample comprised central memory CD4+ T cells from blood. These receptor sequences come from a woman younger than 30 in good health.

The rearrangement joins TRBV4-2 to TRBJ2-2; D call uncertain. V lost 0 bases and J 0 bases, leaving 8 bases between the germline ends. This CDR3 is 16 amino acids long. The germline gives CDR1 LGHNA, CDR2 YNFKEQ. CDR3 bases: TGTGCCAGCAGCCAAGATCACACAGCGAACACCGGGGAGCTGTTTTTT. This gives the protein CASSQDHTANTGELFF.

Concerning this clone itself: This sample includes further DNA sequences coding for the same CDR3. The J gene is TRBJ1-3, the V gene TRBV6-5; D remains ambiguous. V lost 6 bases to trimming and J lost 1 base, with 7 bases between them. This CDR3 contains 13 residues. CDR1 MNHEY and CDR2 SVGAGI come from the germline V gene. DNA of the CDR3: TGTGCCAGCAGCCGGGATTCTGGAAACACCATATATTTT. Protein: CASSRDSGNTIYF.

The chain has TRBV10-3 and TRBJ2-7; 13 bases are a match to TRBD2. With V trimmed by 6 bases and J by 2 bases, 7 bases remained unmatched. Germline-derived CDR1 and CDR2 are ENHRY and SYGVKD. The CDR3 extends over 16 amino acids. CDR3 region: CAISDSGTSGTYEQYF. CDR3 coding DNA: TGTGCCATCAGCGACTCCGGGACTAGCGGGACCTACGAGCAGTACTTC.

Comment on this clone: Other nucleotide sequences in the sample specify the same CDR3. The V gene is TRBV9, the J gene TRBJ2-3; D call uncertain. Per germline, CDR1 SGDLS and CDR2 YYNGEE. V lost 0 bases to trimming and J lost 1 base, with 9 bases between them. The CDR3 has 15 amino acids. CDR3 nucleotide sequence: TGTGCCAGCAGCGTAGCCTCCTCCCGCACAGATACGCAGTATTTT. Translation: CASSVASSRTDTQYF.

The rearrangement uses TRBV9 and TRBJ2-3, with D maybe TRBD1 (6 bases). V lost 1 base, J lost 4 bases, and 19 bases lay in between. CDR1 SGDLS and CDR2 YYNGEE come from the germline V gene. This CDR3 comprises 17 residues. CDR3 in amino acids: CASSVSPGAGSADTQYF. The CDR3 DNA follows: TGTGCCAGCAGCGTAAGTCCAGGGGCAGGGTCCGCAGATACGCAGTATTTT.

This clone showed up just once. The CDR3 sequence: CAWSVARGGEQYF. The CDR3 region has the DNA TGTGCCTGGAGTGTGGCCCGGGGGGGGGAGCAGTACTTC. The chain is built from TRBV30 and TRBJ2-7, with 8 bases fitting TRBD2. Germline assignment: CDR1 GTSNPN and CDR2 SVGIG (reference sequence). The CDR3 extends over 13 amino acids. The J segment lost 7 bases and the V segment lost 0 bases, leaving 5 bases of the junction unmatched.

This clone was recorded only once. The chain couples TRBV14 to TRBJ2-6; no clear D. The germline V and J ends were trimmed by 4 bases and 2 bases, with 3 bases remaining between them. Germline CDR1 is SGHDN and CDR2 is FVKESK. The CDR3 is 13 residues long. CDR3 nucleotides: TGTGCCAGCAGCCGCGCTGGGGCCAACGTCCTGACTTTC. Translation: CASSRAGANVLTF. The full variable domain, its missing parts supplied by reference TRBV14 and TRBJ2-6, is EAGVTQFPSHSVIEKGQTVTLRCDPISGHDNLYWYRRVMGKEIKFLLHFVKESKQDESGMPNNRFLAERTGGTYSTLKVQPAELEDSGVYFCASSRAGANVLTFGAGSRLTVL.

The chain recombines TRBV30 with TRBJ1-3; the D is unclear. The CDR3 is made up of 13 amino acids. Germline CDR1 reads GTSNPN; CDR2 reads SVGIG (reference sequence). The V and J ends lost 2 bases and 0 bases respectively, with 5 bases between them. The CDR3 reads CAWSSLSGNTIYF. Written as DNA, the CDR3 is TGTGCCTGGAGTAGCCTCTCTGGAAACACCATATATTTT.

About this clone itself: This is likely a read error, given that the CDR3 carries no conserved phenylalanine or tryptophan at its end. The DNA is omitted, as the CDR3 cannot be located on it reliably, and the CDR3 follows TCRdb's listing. CDR3: CASSEASY. V usage is TRBV2 and J usage is TRBJ1-2. CDR1 SNHLY and CDR2 FYNNEI come from the germline V gene. The CDR3 is 8 amino acids long, termini counted.

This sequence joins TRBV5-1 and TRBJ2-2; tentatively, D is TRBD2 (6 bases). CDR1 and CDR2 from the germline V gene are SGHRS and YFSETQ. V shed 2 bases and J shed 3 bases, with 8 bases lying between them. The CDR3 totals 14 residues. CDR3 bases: TGCGCCAGCAGCTTCGGGGGTTACACCGGGGAGCTGTTTTTT. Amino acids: CASSFGGYTGELFF.

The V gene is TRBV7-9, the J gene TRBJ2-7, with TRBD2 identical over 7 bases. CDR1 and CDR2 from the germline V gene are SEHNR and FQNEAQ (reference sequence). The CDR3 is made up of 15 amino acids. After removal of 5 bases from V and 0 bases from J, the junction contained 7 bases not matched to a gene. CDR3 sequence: CASSPGGSYSYEQYF. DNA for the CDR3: TGTGCCAGCAGCCCCGGGGGGTCCTACTCCTACGAGCAGTACTTC.

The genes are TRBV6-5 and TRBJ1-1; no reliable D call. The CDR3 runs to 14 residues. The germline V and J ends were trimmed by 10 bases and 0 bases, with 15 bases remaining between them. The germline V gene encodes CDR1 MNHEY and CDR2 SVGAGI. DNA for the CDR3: TGTGCCACCCAGGAGGCGGTCTTGAACACTGAAGCTTTCTTT. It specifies CATQEAVLNTEAFF.

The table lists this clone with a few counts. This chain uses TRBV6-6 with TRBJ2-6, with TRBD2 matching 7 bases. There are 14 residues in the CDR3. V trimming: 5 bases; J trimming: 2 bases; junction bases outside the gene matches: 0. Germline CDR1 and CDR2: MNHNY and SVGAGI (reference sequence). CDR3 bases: TGTGCCAGCAGTGGGGGGGCTGGGGCCAACGTCCTGACTTTC. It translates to CASSGGAGANVLTF.

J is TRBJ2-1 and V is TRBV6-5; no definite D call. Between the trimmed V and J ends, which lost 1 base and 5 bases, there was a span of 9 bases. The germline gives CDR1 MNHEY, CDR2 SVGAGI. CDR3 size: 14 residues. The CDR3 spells CASSYLGRDNEQFF. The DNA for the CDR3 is TGTGCCAGCAGTTACTTGGGCAGAGACAATGAGCAGTTCTTC.

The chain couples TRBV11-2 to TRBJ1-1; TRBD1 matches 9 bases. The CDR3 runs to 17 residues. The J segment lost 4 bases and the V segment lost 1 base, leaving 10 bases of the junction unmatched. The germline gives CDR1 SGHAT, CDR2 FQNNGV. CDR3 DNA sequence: TGTGCCAGCAGCTTAGGGTCTTACAGGGGGCTGGGCACTGAAGCTTTCTTT. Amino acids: CASSLGSYRGLGTEAFF.

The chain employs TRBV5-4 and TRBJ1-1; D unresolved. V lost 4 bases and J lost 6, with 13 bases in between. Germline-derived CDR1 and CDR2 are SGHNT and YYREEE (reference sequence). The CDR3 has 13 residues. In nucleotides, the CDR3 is TGTGCCAGCAGCCTGTCGGTGGGCGCTGAAGCTTTCTTT. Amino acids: CASSLSVGAEAFF.

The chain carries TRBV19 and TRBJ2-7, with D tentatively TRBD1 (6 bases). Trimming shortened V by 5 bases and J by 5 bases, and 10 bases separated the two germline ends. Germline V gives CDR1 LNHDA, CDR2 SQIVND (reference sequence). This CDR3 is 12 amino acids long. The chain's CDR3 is CASSQEGDEQYF. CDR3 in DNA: TGTGCCAGTAGTCAAGAGGGGGACGAGCAGTACTTC.